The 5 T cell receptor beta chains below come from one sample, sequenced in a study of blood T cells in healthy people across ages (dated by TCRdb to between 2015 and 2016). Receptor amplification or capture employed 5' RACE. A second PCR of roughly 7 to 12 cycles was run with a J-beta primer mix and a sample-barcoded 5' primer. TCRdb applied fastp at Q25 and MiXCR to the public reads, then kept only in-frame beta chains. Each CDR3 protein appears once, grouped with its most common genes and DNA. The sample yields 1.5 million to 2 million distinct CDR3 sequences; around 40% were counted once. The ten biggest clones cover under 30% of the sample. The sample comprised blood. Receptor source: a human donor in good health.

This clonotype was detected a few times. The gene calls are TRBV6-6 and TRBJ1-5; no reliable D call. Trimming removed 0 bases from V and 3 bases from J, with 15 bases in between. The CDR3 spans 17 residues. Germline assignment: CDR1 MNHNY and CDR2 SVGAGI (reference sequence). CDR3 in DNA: TGTGCCAGCAGTTACTCGATTGGAGGTTGGGACAATCAGCCCCAGCATTTT. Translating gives CASSYSIGGWDNQPQHF.

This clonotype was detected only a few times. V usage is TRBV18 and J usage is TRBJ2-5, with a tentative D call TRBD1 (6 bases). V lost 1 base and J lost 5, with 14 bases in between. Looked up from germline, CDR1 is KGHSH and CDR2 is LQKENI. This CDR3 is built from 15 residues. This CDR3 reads CASSPRIGQGETQYF. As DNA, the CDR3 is TGTGCCAGCTCACCACGTATTGGCCAGGGGGAGACCCAGTACTTC.

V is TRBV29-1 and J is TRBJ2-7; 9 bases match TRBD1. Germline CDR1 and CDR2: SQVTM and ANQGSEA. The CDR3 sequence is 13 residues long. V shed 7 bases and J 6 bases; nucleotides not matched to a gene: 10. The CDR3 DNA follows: TGCAGCGCAGTCCGGACAGGGGAGAGCGAGCAGTACTTC. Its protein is CSAVRTGESEQYF.

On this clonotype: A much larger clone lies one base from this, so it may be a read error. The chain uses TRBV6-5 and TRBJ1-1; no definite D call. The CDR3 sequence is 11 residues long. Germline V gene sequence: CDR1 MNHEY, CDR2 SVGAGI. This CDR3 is CAGSSLTEAFF. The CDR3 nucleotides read TGTGCCGGCAGTTCCCTCACTGAAGCTTTCTTT.

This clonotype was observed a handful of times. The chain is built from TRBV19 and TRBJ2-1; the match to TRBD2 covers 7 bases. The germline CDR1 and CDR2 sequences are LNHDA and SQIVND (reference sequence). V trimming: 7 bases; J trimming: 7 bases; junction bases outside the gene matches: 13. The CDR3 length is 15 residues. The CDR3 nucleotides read TGTGCCAGTACCCAACGGGAGGCCCCGGCAAATGAGCAGTTCTTC. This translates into CASTQREAPANEQFF.